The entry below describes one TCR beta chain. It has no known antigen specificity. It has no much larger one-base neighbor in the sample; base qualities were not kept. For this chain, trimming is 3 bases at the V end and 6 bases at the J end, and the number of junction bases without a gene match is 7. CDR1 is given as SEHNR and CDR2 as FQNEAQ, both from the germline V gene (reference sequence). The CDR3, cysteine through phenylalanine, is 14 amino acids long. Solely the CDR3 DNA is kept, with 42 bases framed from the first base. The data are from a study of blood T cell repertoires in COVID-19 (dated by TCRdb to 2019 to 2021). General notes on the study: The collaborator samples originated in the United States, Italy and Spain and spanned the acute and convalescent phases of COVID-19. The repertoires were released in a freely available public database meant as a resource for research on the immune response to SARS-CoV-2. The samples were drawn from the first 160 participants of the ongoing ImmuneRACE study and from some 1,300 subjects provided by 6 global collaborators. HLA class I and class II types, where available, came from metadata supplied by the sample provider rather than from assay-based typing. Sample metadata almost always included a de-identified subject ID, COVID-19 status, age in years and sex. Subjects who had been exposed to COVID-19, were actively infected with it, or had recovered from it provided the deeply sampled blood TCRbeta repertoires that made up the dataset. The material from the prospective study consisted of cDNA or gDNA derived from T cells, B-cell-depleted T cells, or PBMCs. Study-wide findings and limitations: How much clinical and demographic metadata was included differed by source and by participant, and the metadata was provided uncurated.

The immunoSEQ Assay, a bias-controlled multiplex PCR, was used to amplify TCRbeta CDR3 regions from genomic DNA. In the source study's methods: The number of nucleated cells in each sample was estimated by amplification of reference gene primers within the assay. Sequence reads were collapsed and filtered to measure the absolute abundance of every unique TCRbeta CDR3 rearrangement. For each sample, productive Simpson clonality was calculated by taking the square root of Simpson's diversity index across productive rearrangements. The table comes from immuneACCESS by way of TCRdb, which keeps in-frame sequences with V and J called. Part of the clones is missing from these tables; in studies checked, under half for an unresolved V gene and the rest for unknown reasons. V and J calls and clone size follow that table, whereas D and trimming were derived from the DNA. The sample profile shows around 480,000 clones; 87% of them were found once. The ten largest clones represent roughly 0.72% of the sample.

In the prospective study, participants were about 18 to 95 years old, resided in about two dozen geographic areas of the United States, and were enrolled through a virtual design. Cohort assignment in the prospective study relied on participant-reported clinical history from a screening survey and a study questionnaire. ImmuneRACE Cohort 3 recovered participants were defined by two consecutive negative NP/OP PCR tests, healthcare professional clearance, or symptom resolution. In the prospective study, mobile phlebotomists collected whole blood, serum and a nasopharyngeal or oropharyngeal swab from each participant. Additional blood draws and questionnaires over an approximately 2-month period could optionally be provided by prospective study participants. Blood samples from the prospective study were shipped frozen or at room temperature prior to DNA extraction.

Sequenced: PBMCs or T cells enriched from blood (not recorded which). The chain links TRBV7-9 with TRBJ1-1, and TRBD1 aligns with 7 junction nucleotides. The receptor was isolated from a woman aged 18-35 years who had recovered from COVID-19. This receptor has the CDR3 CASSFIQGTAEAFF. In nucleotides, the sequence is TGTGCCAGCAGCTTTATACAGGGGACGGCTGAAGCTTTCTTT.